Below are 11 T cell receptor beta chains sequenced from a single sample in a study of cytomegalovirus exposure and HLA in healthy donors. The PCR used 60 Vbeta and 13 Jbeta primers. Assay used: immunoSEQ multiplex PCR; TCRdb lists only in-frame clones, some missing. Recorded for this sample: approximately 50,000 clones. The sequenced sample consisted of PBMCs. The receptors were sampled from a female donor in good health and CMV-seronegative.

The rearrangement links TRBV13 to TRBJ1-2; D is undetermined. The CDR3 spans 12 residues. V was clipped by 6 bases and J by 7 bases, with 12 bases between them. Looked up from germline, CDR1 is PRHDT and CDR2 is FYEKMQ (reference sequence). The chain's CDR3 is CASRLEGGGYTF. DNA of the CDR3: TGTGCCAGCAGGCTGGAGGGAGGTGGCTACACCTTC.

This sequence joins TRBV4-1 and TRBJ2-7; D might be TRBD2 (5 bases). The CDR3 is 16 amino acids. The V end was cut by 0 bases, the J end by 2 bases, with 14 bases between. The germline V gene has CDR1 MGHRA and CDR2 YSYEKL. CDR3 DNA sequence: TGCGCCAGCAGCCAAGATCAGGCGGGCTACGCCTACGAGCAGTACTTC. Its protein is CASSQDQAGYAYEQYF.

The gene calls are TRBV19 and TRBJ1-2; 9 bases line up with TRBD1. Germline trimming cut 7 bases from V and 4 bases from J; bases unmatched to any gene: 13. The length of the CDR3 is 16 residues. Germline assignment: CDR1 LNHDA and CDR2 SQIVND (reference sequence). CDR3 protein: CASTSVGTGISYGYTF. The CDR3 DNA follows: TGTGCCAGTACCTCGGTGGGGACAGGGATCAGCTATGGCTACACCTTC.

The chain uses TRBV6-6 and TRBJ2-7, with 7 positions matching TRBD1. Losses at the gene ends were 2 bases for V and 0 bases for J; bases not matched to a gene: 7. There are 16 residues in the CDR3. Germline V gene lookup returns CDR1 MNHNY and CDR2 SVGAGI (reference sequence). The CDR3 region is CASSYRGQATSYEQYF. CDR3 coding DNA: TGTGCCAGCAGTTACCGAGGACAGGCCACCTCCTACGAGCAGTACTTC.

The chain carries TRBV29-1 and TRBJ2-5, with TRBD2 identical over 9 bases. The CDR3 is 14 residues long. J was trimmed by 4 bases and V by 5 bases; bases with no gene match: 8. CDR1 is SQVTM and CDR2 is ANQGSEA in the germline V gene. The CDR3 sequence is CSVSSGGPIETQYF. The CDR3 DNA is TGCAGCGTTTCCAGCGGGGGGCCCATAGAGACCCAGTACTTC.

V is TRBV6-5 and J is TRBJ1-2, with 7 bases lining up with TRBD1. Germline CDR1 is MNHEY and CDR2 is SVGAGI. The CDR3 has 14 amino acids. V trimming: 0 bases; J trimming: 6 bases; junction bases outside the gene matches: 4. The CDR3 sequence: CASSYSKGTDGYTF. The CDR3 nucleotides are TGTGCCAGCAGTTACTCGAAAGGGACAGATGGCTACACCTTC.

Note on this clone: At one end the junction does not follow the germline gene, possibly because of a read error. The chain recombines TRBV6-1 with TRBJ2-1, with 8 bases lining up with TRBD2. Germline assignment: CDR1 MNHNS and CDR2 SASEGT. The CDR3 runs 15 residues. CDR3 sequence reads: CASSELAGSDNEQFF. CDR3 DNA: TGTGCCAGCAGTGAACTAGCGGGCTCCGACAATGAGCAGTTCTTC.

The chain is built from TRBV5-1 and TRBJ1-2; 7 bases are shared with TRBD1. V gave up 1 base and J gave up 2 bases; unmatched junction bases: 8. CDR1 SGHRS and CDR2 YFSETQ come from the germline V gene. The CDR3 has 16 residues. The CDR3 reads CASSLTGTEKNYGYTF. The CDR3 DNA sequence: TGCGCCAGCAGCTTGACCGGGACAGAAAAAAACTATGGCTACACCTTC.

The rearrangement joins TRBV29-1 to TRBJ2-7, with no clear D. V was shortened by 4 bases and J by 0 bases, with 13 bases between the two germline ends. This CDR3 is built from 14 residues. Per the germline V gene, CDR1 is SQVTM and CDR2 is ANQGSEA. As DNA, the CDR3 is TGCAGCGTTGCTTTAGACTTGAGCTCCTACGAGCAGTACTTC. Residues: CSVALDLSSYEQYF.

Note on this clone: Other DNA sequences in the sample encode the same CDR3. The chain has TRBV7-2 and TRBJ1-6; tentatively, D is TRBD1 (5 bases). Trimming took 4 bases from V and 6 from J, leaving 13 bases between them. The CDR3 runs to 15 residues. The germline gives CDR1 SGHTA, CDR2 FQGNSA. Here the CDR3 DNA reads TGTGCCAGCAGCTCATTAACAGGTTTTAATTCACCCCTCCACTTT. Its protein product is CASSSLTGFNSPLHF.

V usage is TRBV5-5 and J usage is TRBJ1-6; D may be TRBD1 (6 bases). V was cut by 1 base and J by 6 bases, with 14 bases left in between. The CDR3 spans 16 residues. The germline V gene encodes CDR1 SGHKS and CDR2 YYEKEE (reference sequence). Written as DNA, the CDR3 is TGTGCCAGCAGCTTGTTCGAGACAGGTGCTAATTCACCCCTCCACTTT. Its protein is CASSLFETGANSPLHF.